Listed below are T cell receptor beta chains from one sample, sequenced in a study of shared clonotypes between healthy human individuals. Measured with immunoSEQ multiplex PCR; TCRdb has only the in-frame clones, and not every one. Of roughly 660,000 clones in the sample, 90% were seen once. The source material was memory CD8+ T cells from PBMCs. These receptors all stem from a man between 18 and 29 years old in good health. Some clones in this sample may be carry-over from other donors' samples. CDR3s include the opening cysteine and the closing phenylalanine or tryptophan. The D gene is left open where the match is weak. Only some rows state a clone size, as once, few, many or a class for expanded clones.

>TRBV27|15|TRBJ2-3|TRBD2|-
TGTGCCAGCACCATACTAGCGGGGATCACAGATACGCAGTATTTT
CASTILAGITDTQYF
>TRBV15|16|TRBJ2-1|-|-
TGTGCCACCAGCAGAGCACCGGGACTCGCCTACAATGAGCAGTTCTTC
CATSRAPGLAYNEQFF
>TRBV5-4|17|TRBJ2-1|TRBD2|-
TGTGCCAGCAGCTTGGCGGAGCGGGAGGGCTCCTACAATGAGCAGTTCTTC
CASSLAEREGSYNEQFF
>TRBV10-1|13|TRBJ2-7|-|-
TGCGCCAGCAGTGAACGTGGTCGGGACGAGCAGTACTTC
CASSERGRDEQYF
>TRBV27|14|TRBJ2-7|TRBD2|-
TGTGCCAGCAGTTTATACGGGAGGGCGCACGAGCAGTACTTC
CASSLYGRAHEQYF
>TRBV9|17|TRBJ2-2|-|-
TGTGCCAGCAGCGTACCTTCGACAGGCCCGGAGACCGGGGAGCTGTTTTTT
CASSVPSTGPETGELFF
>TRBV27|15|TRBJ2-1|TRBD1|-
TGTGCCAGCAGTTTCCGAGTGGGGGACAGCAATGAGCAGTTCTTC
CASSFRVGDSNEQFF
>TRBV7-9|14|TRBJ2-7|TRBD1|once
TGTGCCAGCAGCGAAGTGACAGGGAACTACGAGCAGTACTTC
CASSEVTGNYEQYF
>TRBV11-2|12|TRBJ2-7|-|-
TGTGCCAGCAGCTTGGGCCGCTACGAGCAGTACTTC
CASSLGRYEQYF
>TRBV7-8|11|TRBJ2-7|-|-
TGTGCCAGCAGACAAAGGGGCGAGCAGTACTTC
CASRQRGEQYF
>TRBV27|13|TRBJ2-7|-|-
TGTGCCAGCTGGGACTTCCTTACCTACGAGCAGTACTTC
CASWDFLTYEQYF
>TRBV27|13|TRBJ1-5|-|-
TGTGCCAGCAGTCCCACAGGGATTCAGCCCCAGCATTTT
CASSPTGIQPQHF
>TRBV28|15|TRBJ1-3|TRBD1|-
TGTGCCAGCAGCCCCGTAGGGACAGGGGTAACGACCATATATTTT
CASSPVGTGVTTIYF
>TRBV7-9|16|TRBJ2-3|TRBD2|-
TGTGCCAGCAGCACCCCGACTAGCGGAAGCACAGATACGCAGTATTTT
CASSTPTSGSTDTQYF
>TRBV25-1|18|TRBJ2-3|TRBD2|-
TGTGCCAGCAGTGTGGGGACTAGCGGGATGGTTCCGACAGATACGCAGTATTTT
CASSVGTSGMVPTDTQYF
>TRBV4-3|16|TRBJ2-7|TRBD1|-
TGCGCCAGCAGCCCGGACAGGGCACAAAGCTCCTACGAGCAGTACTTC
CASSPDRAQSSYEQYF
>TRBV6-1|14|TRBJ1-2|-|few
TGTGCCAGCAGTCATCCAGGGGTTGGCTATGGCTACACCTTC
CASSHPGVGYGYTF
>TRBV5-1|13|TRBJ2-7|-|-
TGCGCCAGCAGCTTGTCAGGGGTCTACGAGCAGTACTTC
CASSLSGVYEQYF
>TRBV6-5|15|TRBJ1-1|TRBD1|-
TGTGCCAGCAGTTACCAGGGGGGATTGAACACTGAAGCTTTCTTT
CASSYQGGLNTEAFF
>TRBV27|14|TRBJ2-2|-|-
TGTGCCAGCAGTTTAGAGTTGGCGACCGGGGAGCTGTTTTTT
CASSLELATGELFF
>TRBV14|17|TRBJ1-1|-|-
TGTGCCAGCAGCCAAAGGCGTTGGGGTATCGGGGACACTGAAGCTTTCTTT
CASSQRRWGIGDTEAFF
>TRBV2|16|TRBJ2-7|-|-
TGTGCCAGCAGTGAAGCCCAAAGCGGCTTGTCCTACGAGCAGTACTTC
CASSEAQSGLSYEQYF
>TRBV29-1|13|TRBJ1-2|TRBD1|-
TGCAGCGCAATCGGACAGGGGGGCTATGGCTACACCTTC
CSAIGQGGYGYTF
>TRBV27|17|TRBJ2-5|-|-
TGTGCCAGCAGTTTAGTCGGTTGGCAGGGCCCCCAAGAGACCCAGTACTTC
CASSLVGWQGPQETQYF
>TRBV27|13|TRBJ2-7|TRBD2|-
TGTGCCAGCAGTTTGGGCGGGAGATACGAGCAGTACTTC
CASSLGGRYEQYF
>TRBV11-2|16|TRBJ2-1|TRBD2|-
TGTGCCAGCAGCCTAGAATCGGGACTAGCCTACAATGAGCAGTTCTTC
CASSLESGLAYNEQFF
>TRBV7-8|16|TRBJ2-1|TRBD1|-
TGTGCCAGCCACCTTTTCAGGACAGGGGTCAGCAATGAGCAGTTCTTC
CASHLFRTGVSNEQFF
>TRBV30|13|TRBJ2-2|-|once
TGTGCCTGGAGGCTAGGAGCTCCCGGGGAGCTGTTTTTT
CAWRLGAPGELFF
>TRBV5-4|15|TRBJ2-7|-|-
TGTGCCAGCAGCCAGGCGATCGGCGCTTTCGACGAGCAGTACTTC
CASSQAIGAFDEQYF
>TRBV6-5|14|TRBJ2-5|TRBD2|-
TGTGCCAGCAGTTATCGACTAGCGGGAGAGACCCAGTACTTC
CASSYRLAGETQYF
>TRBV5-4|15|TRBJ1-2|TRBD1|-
TGTGCCAGCAGTCTCCGCCCCATGCAGGGGGATGGCTACACCTTC
CASSLRPMQGDGYTF
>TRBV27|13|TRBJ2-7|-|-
TGTGCCAGCAGTTTGGGCATTTCCTACGAGCAGTACTTC
CASSLGISYEQYF
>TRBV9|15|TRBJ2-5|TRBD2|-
TGTGCCAGCAGCGCCGGGGGACTAGCCGGAGAGACCCAGTACTTC
CASSAGGLAGETQYF
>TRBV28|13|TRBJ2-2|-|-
TGTGCCAGCAGTTTGATGAGGACCGGGGAGCTGTTTTTT
CASSLMRTGELFF
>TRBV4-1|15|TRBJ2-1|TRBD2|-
TGCGCCAGCAGCCCAGGGACTAGCGGGAGGAGTGAGCAGTTCTTC
CASSPGTSGRSEQFF
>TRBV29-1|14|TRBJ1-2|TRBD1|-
TGCAGCGTTGAACGACAGGGTCTTAACTATGGCTACACCTTC
CSVERQGLNYGYTF
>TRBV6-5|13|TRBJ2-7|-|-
TGTGCCAGCAGTTATATGGGACCTAACGAGCAGTACTTC
CASSYMGPNEQYF
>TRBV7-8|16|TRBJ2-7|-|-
TGTGCCAGCAGCTTAAGTTCAGGCCTAGGGTTGTACGAGCAGTACTTC
CASSLSSGLGLYEQYF
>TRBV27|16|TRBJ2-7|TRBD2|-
TGTGCCAGCAGTTCCCCGACTAGCGGGAGTTGGCGCGAGCAGTACTTC
CASSSPTSGSWREQYF
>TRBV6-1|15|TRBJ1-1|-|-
TGTGCCAGCAGTGAACACAGGGCCCCGAACACTGAAGCTTTCTTT
CASSEHRAPNTEAFF
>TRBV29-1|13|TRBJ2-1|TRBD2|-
TGCAGCGTTCAGGGCGGGAGGGCCGATGAGCAGTTCTTC
CSVQGGRADEQFF
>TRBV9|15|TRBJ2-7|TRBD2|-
TGTGCCAGCAGCGGGCTAGCGGGTAACACCTACGAGCAGTACTTC
CASSGLAGNTYEQYF
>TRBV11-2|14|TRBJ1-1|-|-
TGTGCCAGCAGCTTAGTGACGGCGAACACTGAAGCTTTCTTT
CASSLVTANTEAFF
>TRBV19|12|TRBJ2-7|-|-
TGTGCCAGTAGTATAAATCCAGGAGAGCAGTACTTC
CASSINPGEQYF
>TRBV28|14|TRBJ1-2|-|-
TGTGCCAGCAGTCCCCACGGGAGGGACTATGGCTACACCTTC
CASSPHGRDYGYTF
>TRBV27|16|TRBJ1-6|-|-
TGTGCCAGCAGTTTATCCCAGGGCGGCTATAATTCACCCCTCCACTTT
CASSLSQGGYNSPLHF